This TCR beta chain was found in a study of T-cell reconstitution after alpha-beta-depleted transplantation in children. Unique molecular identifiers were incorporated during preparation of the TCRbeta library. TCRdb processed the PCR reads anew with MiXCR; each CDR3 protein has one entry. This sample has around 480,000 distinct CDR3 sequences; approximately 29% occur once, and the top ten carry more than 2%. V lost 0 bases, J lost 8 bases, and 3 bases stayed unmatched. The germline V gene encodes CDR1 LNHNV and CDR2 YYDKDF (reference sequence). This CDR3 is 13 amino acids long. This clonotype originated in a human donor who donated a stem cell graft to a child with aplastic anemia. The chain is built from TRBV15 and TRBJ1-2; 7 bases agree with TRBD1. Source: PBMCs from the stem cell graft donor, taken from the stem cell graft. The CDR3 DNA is TGTGCCACCAGCAGAGACTCAGGGGGAGGCTACACCTTC. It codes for CATSRDSGGGYTF.